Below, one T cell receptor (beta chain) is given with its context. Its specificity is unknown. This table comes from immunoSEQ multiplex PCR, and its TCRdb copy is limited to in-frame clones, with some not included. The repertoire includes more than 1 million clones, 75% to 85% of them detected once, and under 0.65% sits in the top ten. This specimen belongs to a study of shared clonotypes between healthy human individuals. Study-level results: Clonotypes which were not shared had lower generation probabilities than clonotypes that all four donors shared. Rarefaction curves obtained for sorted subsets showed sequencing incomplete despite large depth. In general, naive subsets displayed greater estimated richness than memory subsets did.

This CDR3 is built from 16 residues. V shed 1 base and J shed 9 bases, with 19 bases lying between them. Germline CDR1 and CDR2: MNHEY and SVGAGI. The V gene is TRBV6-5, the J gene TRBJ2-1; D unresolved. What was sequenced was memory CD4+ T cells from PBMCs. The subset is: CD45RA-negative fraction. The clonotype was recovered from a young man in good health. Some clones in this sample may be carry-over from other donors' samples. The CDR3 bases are TGTGCCAGCAGTTACTACCGGAGCCGAGGCATTCCTGAGCAGTTCTTC. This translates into CASSYYRSRGIPEQFF.